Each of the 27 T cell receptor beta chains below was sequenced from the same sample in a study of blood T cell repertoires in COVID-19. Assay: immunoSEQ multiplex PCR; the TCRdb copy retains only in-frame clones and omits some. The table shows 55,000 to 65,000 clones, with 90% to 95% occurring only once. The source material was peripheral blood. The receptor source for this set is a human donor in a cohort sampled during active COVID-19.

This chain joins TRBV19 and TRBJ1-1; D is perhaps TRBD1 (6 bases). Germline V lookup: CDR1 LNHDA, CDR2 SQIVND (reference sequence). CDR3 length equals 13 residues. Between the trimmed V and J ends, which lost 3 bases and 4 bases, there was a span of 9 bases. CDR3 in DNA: TGTGCCAGTAGTATTCAGGGGCCCACTGAAGCTTTCTTT. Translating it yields CASSIQGPTEAFF. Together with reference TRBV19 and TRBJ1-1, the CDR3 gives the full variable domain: DGGITQSPKYLFRKEGQNVTLSCEQNLNHDAMYWYRQDPGQGLRLIYYSQIVNDFQKGDIAEGYSVSREKKESFPLTVTSAQKNPTAFYLCASSIQGPTEAFFGQGTRLTVV.

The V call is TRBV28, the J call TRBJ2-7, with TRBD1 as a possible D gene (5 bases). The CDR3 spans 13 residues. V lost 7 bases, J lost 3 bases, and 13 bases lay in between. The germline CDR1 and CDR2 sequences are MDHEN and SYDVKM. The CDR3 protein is CASTLRQNYEQYF. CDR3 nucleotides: TGTGCCAGCACCCTAAGACAGAACTACGAGCAGTACTTC.

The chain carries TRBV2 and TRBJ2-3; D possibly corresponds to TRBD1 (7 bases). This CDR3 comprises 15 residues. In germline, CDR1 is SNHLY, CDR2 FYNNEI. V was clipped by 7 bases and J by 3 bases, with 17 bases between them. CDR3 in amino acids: CASTAGGGWTDTQYF. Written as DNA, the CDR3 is TGTGCCAGCACAGCAGGGGGAGGTTGGACAGATACGCAGTATTTT.

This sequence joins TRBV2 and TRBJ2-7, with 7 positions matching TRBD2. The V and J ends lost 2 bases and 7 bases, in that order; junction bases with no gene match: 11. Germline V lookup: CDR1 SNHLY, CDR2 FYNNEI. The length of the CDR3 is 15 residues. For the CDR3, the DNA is TGTGCCAGCAGTGAATTGGGCGGGAGTATCGGGGAGCAGTACTTC. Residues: CASSELGGSIGEQYF.

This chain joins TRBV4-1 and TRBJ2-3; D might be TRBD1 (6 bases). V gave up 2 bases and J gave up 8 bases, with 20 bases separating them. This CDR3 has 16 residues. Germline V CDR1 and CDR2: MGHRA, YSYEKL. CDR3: CASSQLQGGSPGTQYF. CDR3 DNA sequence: TGCGCCAGCAGCCAATTACAGGGCGGATCCCCGGGTACGCAGTATTTT.

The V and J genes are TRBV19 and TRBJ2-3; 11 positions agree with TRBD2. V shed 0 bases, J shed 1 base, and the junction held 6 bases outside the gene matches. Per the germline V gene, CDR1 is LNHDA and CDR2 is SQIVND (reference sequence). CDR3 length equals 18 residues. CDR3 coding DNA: TGTGCCAGTAGTATAGAAATACTAGCGGGAGTAGGCACAGATACGCAGTATTTT. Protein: CASSIEILAGVGTDTQYF. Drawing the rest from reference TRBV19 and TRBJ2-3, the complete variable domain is DGGITQSPKYLFRKEGQNVTLSCEQNLNHDAMYWYRQDPGQGLRLIYYSQIVNDFQKGDIAEGYSVSREKKESFPLTVTSAQKNPTAFYLCASSIEILAGVGTDTQYFGPGTRLTVL.

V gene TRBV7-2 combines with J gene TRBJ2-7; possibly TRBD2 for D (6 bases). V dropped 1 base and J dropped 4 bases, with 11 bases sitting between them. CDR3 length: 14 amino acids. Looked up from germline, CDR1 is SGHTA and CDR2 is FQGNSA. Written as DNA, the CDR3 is TGTGCCAGCAGCTTAGTAGCTAGCGCGTACGAGCAGTACTTC. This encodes CASSLVASAYEQYF.

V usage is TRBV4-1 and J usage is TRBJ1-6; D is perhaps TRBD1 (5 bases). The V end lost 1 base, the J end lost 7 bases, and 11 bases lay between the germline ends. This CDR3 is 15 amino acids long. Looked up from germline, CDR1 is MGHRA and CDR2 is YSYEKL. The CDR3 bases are TGCGCCAGCAGCCAAGCGGCAGGGAGGAATTCACCCCTCCACTTT. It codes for CASSQAAGRNSPLHF.

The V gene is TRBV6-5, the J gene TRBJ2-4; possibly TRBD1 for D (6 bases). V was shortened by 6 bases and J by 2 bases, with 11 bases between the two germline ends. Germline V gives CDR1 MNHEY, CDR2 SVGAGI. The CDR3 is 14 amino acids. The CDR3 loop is CASSNRVTKNIQYF. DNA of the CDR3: TGTGCCAGCAGCAACAGGGTGACCAAAAACATTCAGTACTTC.

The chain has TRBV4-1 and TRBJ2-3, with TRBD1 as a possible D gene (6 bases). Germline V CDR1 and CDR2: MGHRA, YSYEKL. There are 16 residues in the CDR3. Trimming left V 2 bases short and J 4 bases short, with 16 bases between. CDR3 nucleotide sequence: TGCGCCAGCAGCCAACGACCCCAGACAGGTGCAGATACGCAGTATTTT. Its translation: CASSQRPQTGADTQYF.

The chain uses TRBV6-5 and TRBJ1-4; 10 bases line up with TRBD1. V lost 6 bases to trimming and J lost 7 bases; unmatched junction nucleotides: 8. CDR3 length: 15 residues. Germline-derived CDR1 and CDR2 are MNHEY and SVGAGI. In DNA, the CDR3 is TGTGCCAGCAGAGCCGACAGGGGGCAAAGTGAAAAACTGTTTTTT. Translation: CASRADRGQSEKLFF.

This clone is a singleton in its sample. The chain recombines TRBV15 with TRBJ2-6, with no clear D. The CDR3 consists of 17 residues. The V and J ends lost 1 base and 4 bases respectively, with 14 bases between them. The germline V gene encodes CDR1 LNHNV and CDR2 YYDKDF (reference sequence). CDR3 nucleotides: TGTGCCACCAGCAGAGGGCTGAGGAAGTCGGGGGCCAACGTCCTGACTTTC. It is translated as CATSRGLRKSGANVLTF.

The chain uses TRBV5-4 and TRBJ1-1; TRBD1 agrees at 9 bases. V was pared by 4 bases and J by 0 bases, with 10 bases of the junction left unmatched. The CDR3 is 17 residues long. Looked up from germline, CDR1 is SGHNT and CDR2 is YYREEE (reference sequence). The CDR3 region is CASSPGQGKPVNTEAFF. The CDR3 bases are TGTGCCAGCAGCCCGGGACAGGGCAAACCTGTGAACACTGAAGCTTTCTTT.

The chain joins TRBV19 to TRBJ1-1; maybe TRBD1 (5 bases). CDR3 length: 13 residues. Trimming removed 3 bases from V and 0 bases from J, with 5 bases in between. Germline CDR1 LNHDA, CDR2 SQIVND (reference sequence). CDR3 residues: CASSMTVNTEAFF. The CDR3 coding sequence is TGTGCCAGTAGTATGACAGTGAACACTGAAGCTTTCTTT.

As DNA, the CDR3 is TGTGCCAGCAGCGTAGGTGAGGGTCAGGGCTACACCTTC. Translated, it gives CASSVGEGQGYTF. The V gene is TRBV9, the J gene TRBJ1-2; D gene ambiguous. The V and J ends lost 0 bases and 8 bases respectively, with 11 bases between them. This CDR3 spans 13 amino acids. The germline V gene has CDR1 SGDLS and CDR2 YYNGEE.

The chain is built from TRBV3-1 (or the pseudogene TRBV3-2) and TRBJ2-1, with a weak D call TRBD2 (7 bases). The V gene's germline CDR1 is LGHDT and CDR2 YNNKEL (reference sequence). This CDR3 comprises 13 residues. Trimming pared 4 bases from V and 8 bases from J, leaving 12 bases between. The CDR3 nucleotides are TGTGCCAGCAGCCGTAGGGGGGGCGATGAGCAGTTCTTC. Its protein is CASSRRGGDEQFF.

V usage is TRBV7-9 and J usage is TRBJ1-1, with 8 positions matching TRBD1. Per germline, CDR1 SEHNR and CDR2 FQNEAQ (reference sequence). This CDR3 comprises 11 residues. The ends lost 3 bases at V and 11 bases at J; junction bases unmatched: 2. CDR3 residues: CASSLDREAFF. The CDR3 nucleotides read TGTGCCAGCAGCTTGGACAGGGAGGCTTTCTTT.

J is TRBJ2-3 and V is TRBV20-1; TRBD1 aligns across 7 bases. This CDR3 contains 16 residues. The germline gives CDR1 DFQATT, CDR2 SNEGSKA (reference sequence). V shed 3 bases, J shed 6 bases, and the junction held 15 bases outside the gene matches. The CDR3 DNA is TGCAGTGCTAGTGTGGGCTTACAGGGGACCCGGGATACGCAGTATTTT. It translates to CSASVGLQGTRDTQYF.

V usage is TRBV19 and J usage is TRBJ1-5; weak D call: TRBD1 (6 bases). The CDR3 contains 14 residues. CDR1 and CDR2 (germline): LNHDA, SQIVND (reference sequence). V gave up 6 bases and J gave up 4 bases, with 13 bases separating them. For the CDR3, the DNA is TGTGCCAGTAGCACAGGACAGCCTAATCAGCCCCAGCATTTT. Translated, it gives CASSTGQPNQPQHF.

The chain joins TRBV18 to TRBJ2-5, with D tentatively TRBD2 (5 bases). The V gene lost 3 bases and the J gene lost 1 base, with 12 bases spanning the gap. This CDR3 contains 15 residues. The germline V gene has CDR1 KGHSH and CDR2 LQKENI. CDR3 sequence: CASSPGGLIQETQYF. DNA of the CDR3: TGTGCCAGCTCACCCGGAGGACTGATCCAAGAGACCCAGTACTTC.

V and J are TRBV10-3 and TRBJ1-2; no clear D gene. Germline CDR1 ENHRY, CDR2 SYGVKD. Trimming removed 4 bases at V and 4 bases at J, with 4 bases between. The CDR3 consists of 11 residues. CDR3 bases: TGTGCCATCAGTGCGGTCTATGGCTACACCTTC. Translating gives CAISAVYGYTF.

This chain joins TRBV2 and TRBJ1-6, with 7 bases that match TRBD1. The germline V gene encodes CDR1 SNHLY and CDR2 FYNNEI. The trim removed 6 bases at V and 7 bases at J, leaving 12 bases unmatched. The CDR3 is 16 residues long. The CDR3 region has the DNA TGTGCCAGCAGAGATCACCTTGGAGGGGGCAATTCACCCCTCCACTTT. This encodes CASRDHLGGGNSPLHF.

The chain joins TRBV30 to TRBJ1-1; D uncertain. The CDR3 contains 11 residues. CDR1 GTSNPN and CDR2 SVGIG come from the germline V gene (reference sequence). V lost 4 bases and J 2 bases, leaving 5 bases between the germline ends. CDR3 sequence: CAWNSNTEAFF. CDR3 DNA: TGTGCCTGGAACAGTAACACTGAAGCTTTCTTT.

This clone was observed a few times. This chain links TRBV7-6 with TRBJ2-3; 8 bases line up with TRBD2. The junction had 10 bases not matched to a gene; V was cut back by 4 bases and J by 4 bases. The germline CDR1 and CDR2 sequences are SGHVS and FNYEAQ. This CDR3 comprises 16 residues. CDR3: CASSSVGGGYADTQYF. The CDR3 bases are TGTGCCAGCAGCTCAGTCGGGGGGGGTTACGCAGATACGCAGTATTTT.

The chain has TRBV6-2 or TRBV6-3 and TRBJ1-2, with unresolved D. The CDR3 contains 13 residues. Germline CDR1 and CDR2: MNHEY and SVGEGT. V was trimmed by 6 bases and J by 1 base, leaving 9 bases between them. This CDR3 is CASSRTDNYGYTF. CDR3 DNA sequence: TGTGCCAGCAGCCGTACAGATAACTATGGCTACACCTTC.

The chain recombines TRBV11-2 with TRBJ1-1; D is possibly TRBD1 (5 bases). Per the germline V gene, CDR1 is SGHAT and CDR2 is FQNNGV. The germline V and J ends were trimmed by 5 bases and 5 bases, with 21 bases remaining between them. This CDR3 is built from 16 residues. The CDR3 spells CASSPDPGRGITEAFF. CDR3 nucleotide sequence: TGTGCCAGCAGCCCGGACCCGGGACGGGGGATTACTGAAGCTTTCTTT.

The DNA for the CDR3 is TGTGCCATCAGTGAGGGGGGGGGCCCGACCGGGGAGCTGTTTTTT. Its protein is CAISEGGGPTGELFF. This chain uses TRBV10-3 with TRBJ2-2; D is possibly TRBD2 (7 bases). Germline lookup yields CDR1 ENHRY and CDR2 SYGVKD. This CDR3 is 15 amino acids long. V was clipped by 2 bases and J by 5 bases, with 12 bases between them.